Below, 30 T cell receptor beta chains from the same sample are listed, as sequenced in a study of blood T cell repertoires in COVID-19 (TCRdb year 2020). Library preparation used the immunoSEQ multiplex PCR assay. Not all clones reach the TCRdb copy of this immuneACCESS table, which keeps in-frame sequences only. Checked studies attribute under half of the gap to unresolved V genes and leave the rest unexplained. In all, the sample holds about 260,000 clones, and about 90% of those were seen once. The biggest ten clones account for around 0.87% of the sample. Sequencing input: PBMCs or T cells enriched from blood (not recorded which). These receptors all stem from a man aged 50 or older who had been exposed to COVID-19.

This clone was counted between two and nine times. The J gene is TRBJ2-7, the V gene TRBV6-5; D is uncertain. The germline CDR1 and CDR2 sequences are MNHEY and SVGAGI. The V gene lost 6 bases and the J gene lost 2 bases, with 8 bases spanning the gap. The CDR3 totals 12 residues. The CDR3 DNA follows: TGTGCCAGCAGGACTTACCCCTACGAGCAGTACTTC. Its translation: CASRTYPYEQYF.

The chain links TRBV10-3 to TRBJ1-1; D is possibly TRBD1 (6 bases). The CDR3 has 17 residues. The germline gives CDR1 ENHRY, CDR2 SYGVKD. The V end was cut by 6 bases, the J end by 2 bases, with 22 bases between. CDR3 region: CAISVAITGSPNTEAFF. CDR3 coding DNA: TGTGCCATCAGCGTAGCAATAACAGGGTCTCCTAACACTGAAGCTTTCTTT.

This chain links TRBV24-1 with TRBJ2-7; D is uncertain. In germline, CDR1 is KGHDR, CDR2 SFDVKD. The V and J ends lost 2 bases and 0 bases respectively, with 22 bases between them. The CDR3 is 19 amino acids. CDR3 coding DNA: TGTGCCACCAGTGATTCCCTCTCGGGTGAAAAAAGAGACTCCTACGAGCAGTACGTC. Encoded protein: CATSDSLSGEKRDSYEQYV.

The J gene is TRBJ2-7, the V gene TRBV19, with D uncertain. The CDR3 covers 14 residues. Trimming took off 7 bases at V and 1 base at J, with 14 bases between the two ends. CDR1 is LNHDA and CDR2 is SQIVND in the germline V gene (reference sequence). DNA of the CDR3: TGTGCCAGTAAGGCCGACCCAGCGTCCTACGAGCAGTACGTC. Residues: CASKADPASYEQYV.

The V gene is TRBV11-2, the J gene TRBJ1-4; perhaps TRBD1 as D (5 bases). The CDR3 covers 16 residues. Germline assignment: CDR1 SGHAT and CDR2 FQNNGV. Trimming took 5 bases from V and 5 from J, leaving 18 bases between them. The CDR3 reads CASSGAGPVKNEKLFF. The DNA for the CDR3 is TGTGCCAGCAGCGGGGCAGGGCCGGTCAAGAATGAAAAACTGTTTTTT.

This chain connects TRBV7-2 to TRBJ2-1, with 7 bases lining up with TRBD2. V dropped 1 base and J dropped 8; count of bases not matched to a gene: 8. There are 15 residues in the CDR3. CDR1 and CDR2 from the germline V gene are SGHTA and FQGNSA. CDR3 in amino acids: CASSLGGRAIDEQFF. The DNA of the CDR3 is TGTGCCAGCAGCTTAGGTGGGAGGGCCATTGATGAGCAGTTCTTC.

CDR3 sequence reads: CASSYVRHTGELFF. The CDR3 nucleotides are TGTGCCAGCAGTTACGTCAGGCACACCGGGGAGCTGTTTTTT. The J gene is TRBJ2-2, the V gene TRBV6-5; D is ambiguous. Looked up from germline, CDR1 is MNHEY and CDR2 is SVGAGI. This CDR3 has 14 amino acids. The germline V and J ends were trimmed by 2 bases and 3 bases, with 7 bases remaining between them.

In this sample, this clone turned up once. This sequence joins TRBV6-6 and TRBJ2-1; 8 bases map to TRBD2. Per the germline V gene, CDR1 is MNHNY and CDR2 is SVGAGI (reference sequence). Trimming removed 10 bases from V and 2 bases from J; junction bases left unmatched: 7. The CDR3 covers 14 residues. DNA of the CDR3: TGTGCCACCTCCGAGCGGGAGACCTACAATGAGCAGTTCTTC. Translation gives CATSERETYNEQFF.

This clone occurred once. The chain uses TRBV30 and TRBJ1-4; no reliable D call. Trimming left V 1 base short and J 2 bases short, with 11 bases between. The CDR3 extends over 15 amino acids. CDR1 is GTSNPN and CDR2 is SVGIG in the germline V gene (reference sequence). CDR3 sequence reads: CAWSAGDGTNEKLFF. CDR3 nucleotide sequence: TGTGCCTGGAGTGCTGGAGATGGCACTAATGAAAAACTGTTTTTT.

V is TRBV24-1 and J is TRBJ1-2; maybe TRBD1 (5 bases). CDR3 length: 14 amino acids. Between the trimmed V and J ends, which lost 4 bases and 5 bases, there was a span of 13 bases. Per the germline V gene, CDR1 is KGHDR and CDR2 is SFDVKD. This CDR3 is CATSDDSYSYGYTF. In DNA form, the CDR3 reads TGTGCCACCAGTGACGACAGTTATTCGTATGGCTACACCTTC.

V is TRBV24-1 and J is TRBJ2-2; tentatively, D is TRBD2 (6 bases). Looked up from germline, CDR1 is KGHDR and CDR2 is SFDVKD. V shed 0 bases and J shed 7 bases, with 20 bases lying between them. The CDR3 contains 18 residues. DNA for the CDR3: TGTGCCACCAGTGATTTGCGGACTGTGGAGGGCCATGGCGGGGAGCTGTTTTTT. Translation gives CATSDLRTVEGHGGELFF.

The chain couples TRBV9 to TRBJ2-5; D is ambiguous. The CDR3 covers 13 residues. With 0 bases removed from V and 5 bases from J, the gap between germline ends came to 8 bases. Germline-derived CDR1 and CDR2 are SGDLS and YYNGEE. CDR3 bases: TGTGCCAGCAGCGTAGGGGCACTTGAGACCCAGTACTTC. Translated, it gives CASSVGALETQYF.

This rearrangement joins TRBV6-5 to TRBJ2-7; TRBD1 might be the D (6 bases). CDR3 length: 13 amino acids. The V gene lost 10 bases and the J gene lost 1 base, with 14 bases spanning the gap. CDR1 MNHEY and CDR2 SVGAGI come from the germline V gene. Here the CDR3 reads CATEGQMSYEQYV. CDR3 nucleotides: TGTGCCACCGAAGGACAGATGTCCTACGAGCAGTACGTC.

This sequence joins TRBV9 and TRBJ2-1, with 11 bases lining up with TRBD1. The CDR3 consists of 15 residues. CDR1 is SGDLS, CDR2 YYNGEE, per germline. Unmatched junction bases numbered 6, after V lost 4 bases and J lost 6 bases. The CDR3 DNA reads as TGTGCCAGCAGCTACGGACAGGGGGCTGGCAATGAGCAGTTCTTC. Protein sequence: CASSYGQGAGNEQFF.

The CDR3 region has the DNA TGTGCCAGCAGCCCGTTAACAGGGGCGAGCACTGAAGCTTTCTTT. Residues: CASSPLTGASTEAFF. The chain joins TRBV9 to TRBJ1-1; 7 bases match TRBD1. The CDR3 is 15 residues long. Germline V gene lookup returns CDR1 SGDLS and CDR2 YYNGEE. Losses at the gene ends were 4 bases for V and 4 bases for J; bases not matched to a gene: 10.

J is TRBJ1-2 and V is TRBV18, with 7 nucleotides matching TRBD1. The CDR3 consists of 13 residues. V was clipped by 0 bases and J by 10 bases; unmatched bases: 5. CDR1 is KGHSH, CDR2 LQKENI, per germline. CDR3 bases: TGTGCCAGCTCACCACCGACAGGGATCGTCTACACCTTC. Residues: CASSPPTGIVYTF.

V is TRBV27 and J is TRBJ1-2, with D perhaps matching TRBD1 (5 bases). The CDR3 loop spans 13 amino acids. Germline V gene data show CDR1 as MNHEY and CDR2 as SMNVEV (reference sequence). The V end was cut by 0 bases, the J end by 7 bases, with 9 bases between. Here the CDR3 reads CASSLSGAGGYTF. The CDR3 DNA is TGTGCCAGCAGTTTATCAGGGGCAGGTGGCTACACCTTC.

V is TRBV6-1 and J is TRBJ2-7; 7 positions match TRBD1. V shed 4 bases and J 3 bases; nucleotides not matched to a gene: 12. The CDR3 consists of 16 residues. From germline, CDR1 is MNHNS and CDR2 SASEGT. CDR3 sequence reads: CASSGPPRQGVYEQYV. The CDR3 coding sequence is TGTGCCAGCAGTGGGCCCCCAAGACAGGGCGTCTACGAGCAGTACGTC.

The chain uses TRBV24-1 and TRBJ1-3; the match to TRBD1 covers 9 bases. Trimming removed 1 base from V and 7 bases from J; junction bases left unmatched: 13. This CDR3 contains 18 residues. Germline V gene lookup returns CDR1 KGHDR and CDR2 SFDVKD. The CDR3 reads CATSDFLNGTGSLNTIYF. DNA of the CDR3: TGTGCCACCAGTGATTTTCTTAATGGGACAGGGAGTTTGAACACCATATATTTT.

This chain connects TRBV19 to TRBJ1-2, with no clear D. Germline V lookup: CDR1 LNHDA, CDR2 SQIVND (reference sequence). This CDR3 region has 16 residues. The ends were cut back, 2 bases at V and 0 bases at J, with 13 bases in the middle. The CDR3 region is CASSIKSTGTNYGYTF. CDR3 in DNA: TGTGCCAGTAGTATAAAAAGTACTGGTACTAACTATGGCTACACCTTC.

CDR3 coding DNA: TGTGCCAGCTCCGGGACAGGGGGCATGTACACTGAAGCTTTCTTT. It translates to CASSGTGGMYTEAFF. The chain couples TRBV2 to TRBJ1-1; 12 bases align to TRBD1. After removal of 8 bases from V and 3 bases from J, the junction contained 7 bases not matched to a gene. This CDR3 is 15 amino acids long. In germline, CDR1 is SNHLY, CDR2 FYNNEI.

The sample holds a few counts of this clone. The chain carries TRBV4-2 and TRBJ2-2; the D gene is possibly TRBD1 (6 bases). CDR3 length: 17 amino acids. Germline V lookup: CDR1 LGHNA, CDR2 YNFKEQ. Trimming stripped 2 bases from V and 4 bases from J, with 17 bases between. DNA for the CDR3: TGTGCCAGCAGCCAAAGTATCCGGGACACGTTCACCGGGGAGCTGTTTTTT. It translates to CASSQSIRDTFTGELFF.

This chain links TRBV24-1 with TRBJ2-1; TRBD2 matches at 13 bases. The CDR3 is made up of 17 amino acids. After removal of 8 bases from V and 4 bases from J, the junction contained 10 bases not matched to a gene. Germline CDR1 KGHDR, CDR2 SFDVKD. CDR3 sequence (DNA): TGTGCCACCACCGGGACTAGCGGGGACTCCGAGTACAATGAGCAGTTCTTC. Its translation is CATTGTSGDSEYNEQFF.

As to this clone: One junction end does not reproduce the germline sequence, and a read error may be involved. V gene TRBV2 combines with J gene TRBJ1-1; 9 bases are a match to TRBD1. Germline V lookup: CDR1 SNHLY, CDR2 FYNNEI. This CDR3 has 11 residues. The CDR3 reads CASREGDRVIF. DNA of the CDR3: TGTGCCAGCAGAGAGGGGGACAGGGTAATCTTT. The full variable domain, in which reference TRBV2 and TRBJ1-1 provide the parts outside the CDR3, is EPEVTQTPSHQVTQMGQEVILRCVPISNHLYFYWYRQILGQKVEFLVSFYNNEISEKSEIFDDQFSVERPDGSNFTLKIRSTKLEDSAMYFCASREGDRVIFGQGTRLTVV.

The chain uses TRBV18 and TRBJ2-1; 9 positions match TRBD2. V lost 5 bases, J lost 2 bases, and 1 base stayed unmatched. The germline gives CDR1 KGHSH, CDR2 LQKENI. The CDR3 consists of 14 residues. For the CDR3, the DNA is TGTGCCAGCTCAAGACTAGCGGCCTACAATGAGCAGTTCTTC. Amino acids: CASSRLAAYNEQFF.

The rearrangement joins TRBV29-1 to TRBJ2-5; 10 bases are shared with TRBD1. From germline, CDR1 is SQVTM and CDR2 ANQGSEA. Losses at the gene ends were 4 bases for V and 7 bases for J; bases not matched to a gene: 12. This CDR3 has 15 amino acids. The CDR3 region has the DNA TGCAGCGTTGTTCAGACAGGGGGCGGCGAAGGGACCCAGTACTTC. Translating gives CSVVQTGGGEGTQYF.

This rearrangement joins TRBV9 to TRBJ1-1; D not certain. Germline CDR1 SGDLS, CDR2 YYNGEE. V was trimmed by 0 bases and J by 1 base, leaving 7 bases between them. This CDR3 has 14 residues. The CDR3, as DNA: TGTGCCAGCAGCGTAGGAGGAAGGAACACTGAAGCTTTCTTT. It is translated as CASSVGGRNTEAFF.

V usage is TRBV5-6 and J usage is TRBJ1-2; a weak D match, TRBD1 (6 bases). Germline V gene sequence: CDR1 SGHDT, CDR2 YYEEEE. V was pared by 4 bases and J by 4 bases, with 23 bases between. This CDR3 comprises 17 residues. The CDR3 spells CASSLSRQVHMSYGYTF. In DNA form, the CDR3 reads TGTGCCAGCAGCCTCTCAAGACAGGTACACATGAGCTATGGCTACACCTTC. Full variable domain (remainder filled in from reference TRBV5-6 and TRBJ1-2): DAGVTQSPTHLIKTRGQQVTLRCSPKSGHDTVSWYQQALGQGPQFIFQYYEEEERQRGNFPDRFSGHQFPNYSSELNVNALLLGDSALYLCASSLSRQVHMSYGYTFGSGTRLTVV.

The gene calls are TRBV10-2 and TRBJ2-3; 11 bases are shared with TRBD2. Per germline, CDR1 WSHSY and CDR2 SAAADI. J was trimmed by 4 bases and V by 8 bases; bases with no gene match: 11. The CDR3 consists of 16 residues. CDR3 coding DNA: TGCGCCAGCGTGGGGTCTAGCGGGGGGACGGCAGATACGCAGTATTTT. It translates to CASVGSSGGTADTQYF.

This clone came up once. The chain is built from TRBV2 and TRBJ1-4; 8 positions match TRBD1. The CDR3 length is 16 residues. V was clipped by 0 bases and J by 7 bases; unmatched bases: 7. Germline values: CDR1 SNHLY, CDR2 FYNNEI. CDR3 loop: CASSEAPTGVGEKLFF. The CDR3 nucleotides are TGTGCCAGCAGTGAAGCACCGACAGGGGTAGGTGAAAAACTGTTTTTT.